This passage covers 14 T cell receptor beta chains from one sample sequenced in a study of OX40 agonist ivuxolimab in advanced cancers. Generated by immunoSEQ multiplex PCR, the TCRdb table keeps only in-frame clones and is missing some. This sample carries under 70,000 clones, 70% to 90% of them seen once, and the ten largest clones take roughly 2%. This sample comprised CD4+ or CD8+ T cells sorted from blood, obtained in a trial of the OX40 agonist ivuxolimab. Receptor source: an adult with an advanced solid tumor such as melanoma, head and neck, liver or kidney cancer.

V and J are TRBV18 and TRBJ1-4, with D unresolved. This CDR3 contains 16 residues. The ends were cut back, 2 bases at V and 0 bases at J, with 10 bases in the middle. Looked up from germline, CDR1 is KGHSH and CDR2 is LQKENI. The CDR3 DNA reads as TGTGCCAGCTCACCAGAGACGACGGCAACTAATGAAAAACTGTTTTTT. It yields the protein CASSPETTATNEKLFF.

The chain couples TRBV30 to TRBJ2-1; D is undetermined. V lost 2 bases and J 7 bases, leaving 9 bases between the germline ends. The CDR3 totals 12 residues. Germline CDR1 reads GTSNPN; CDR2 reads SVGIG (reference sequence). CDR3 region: CAWSSRANEQFF. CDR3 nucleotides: TGTGCCTGGAGTTCTAGGGCGAATGAGCAGTTCTTC. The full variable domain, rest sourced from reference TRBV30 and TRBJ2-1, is SQTIHQWPATLVQPVGSPLSLECTVEGTSNPNLYWYRQAAGRGLQLLFYSVGIGQISSEVPQNLSASRPQDRQFILSSKKLLLSDSGFYLCAWSSRANEQFFGPGTRLTVL.

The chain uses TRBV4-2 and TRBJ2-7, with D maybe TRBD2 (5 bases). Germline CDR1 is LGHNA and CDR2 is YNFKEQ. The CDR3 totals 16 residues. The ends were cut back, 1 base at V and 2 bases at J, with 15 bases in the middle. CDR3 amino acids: CASSQGGVGSAYEQYF. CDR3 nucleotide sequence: TGTGCCAGCAGCCAAGGGGGAGTAGGGAGCGCCTACGAGCAGTACTTC.

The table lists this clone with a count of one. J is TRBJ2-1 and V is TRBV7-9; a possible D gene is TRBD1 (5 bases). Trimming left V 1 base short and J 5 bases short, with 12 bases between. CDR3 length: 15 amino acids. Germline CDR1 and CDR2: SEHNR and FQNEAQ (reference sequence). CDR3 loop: CASSLGQGPHNEQFF. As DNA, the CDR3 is TGTGCCAGCAGCTTAGGGCAGGGCCCTCACAATGAGCAGTTCTTC.

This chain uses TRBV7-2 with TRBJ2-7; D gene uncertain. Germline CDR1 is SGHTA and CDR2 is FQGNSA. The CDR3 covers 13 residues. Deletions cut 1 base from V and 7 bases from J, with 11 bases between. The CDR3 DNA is TGTGCCAGCAGCTTAGTTCAGCTGGGGGAGCAGTACTTC. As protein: CASSLVQLGEQYF.

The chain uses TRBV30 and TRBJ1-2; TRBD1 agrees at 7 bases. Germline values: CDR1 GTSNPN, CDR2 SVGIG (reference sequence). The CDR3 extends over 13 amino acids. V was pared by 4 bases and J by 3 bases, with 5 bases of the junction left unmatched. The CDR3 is CAWKPDRDYGYTF. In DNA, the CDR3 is TGTGCCTGGAAGCCCGACAGGGACTATGGCTACACCTTC.

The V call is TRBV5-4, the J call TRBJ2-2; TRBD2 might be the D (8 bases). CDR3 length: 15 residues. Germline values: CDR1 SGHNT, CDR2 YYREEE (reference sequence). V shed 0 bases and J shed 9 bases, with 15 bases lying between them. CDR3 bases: TGTGCCAGCAGCTTGGGACGGGAGGGGGCCAGGGAGCTGTTTTTT. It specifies CASSLGREGARELFF.

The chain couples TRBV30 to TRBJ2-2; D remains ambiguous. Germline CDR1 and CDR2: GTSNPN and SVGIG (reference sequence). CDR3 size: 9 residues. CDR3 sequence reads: CAAPGELFF. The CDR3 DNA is TGTGCTGCCCCCGGGGAGCTGTTTTTT.

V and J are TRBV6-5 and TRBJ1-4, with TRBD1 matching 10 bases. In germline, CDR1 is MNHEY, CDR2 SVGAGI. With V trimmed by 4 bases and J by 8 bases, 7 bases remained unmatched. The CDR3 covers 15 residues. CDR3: CASSSRDRGTEKLFF. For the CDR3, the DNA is TGTGCCAGCAGTTCTCGGGACAGGGGCACAGAAAAACTGTTTTTT.

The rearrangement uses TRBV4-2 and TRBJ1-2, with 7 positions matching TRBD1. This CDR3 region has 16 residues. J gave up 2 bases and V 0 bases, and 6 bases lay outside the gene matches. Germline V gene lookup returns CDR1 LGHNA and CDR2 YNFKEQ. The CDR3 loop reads CASSQDIQGLNYGYTF. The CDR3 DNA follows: TGTGCCAGCAGCCAAGATATACAGGGGTTAAACTATGGCTACACCTTC.

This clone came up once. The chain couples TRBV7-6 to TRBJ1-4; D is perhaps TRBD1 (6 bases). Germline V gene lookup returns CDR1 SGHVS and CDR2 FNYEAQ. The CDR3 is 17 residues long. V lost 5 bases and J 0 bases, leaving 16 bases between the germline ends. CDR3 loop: CASSQGGASATNEKLFF. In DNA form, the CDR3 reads TGTGCCAGCAGCCAAGGGGGGGCTTCAGCAACTAATGAAAAACTGTTTTTT.

The CDR3 protein is CASSPGEAAETQYF. As DNA, the CDR3 is TGTGCCAGCAGCCCAGGAGAGGCAGCCGAGACCCAGTACTTC. V gene TRBV7-9 combines with J gene TRBJ2-5; the D is unclear. Germline-derived CDR1 and CDR2 are SEHNR and FQNEAQ (reference sequence). V gave up 5 bases and J gave up 5 bases, with 15 bases separating them. CDR3 length equals 14 residues.

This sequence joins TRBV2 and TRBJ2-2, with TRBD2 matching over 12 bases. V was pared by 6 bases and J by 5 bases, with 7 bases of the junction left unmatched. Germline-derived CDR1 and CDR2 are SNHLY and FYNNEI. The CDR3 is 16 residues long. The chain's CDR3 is CASRPTSGSNTGELFF. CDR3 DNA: TGTGCCAGCAGACCGACTAGCGGGAGCAATACCGGGGAGCTGTTTTTT.

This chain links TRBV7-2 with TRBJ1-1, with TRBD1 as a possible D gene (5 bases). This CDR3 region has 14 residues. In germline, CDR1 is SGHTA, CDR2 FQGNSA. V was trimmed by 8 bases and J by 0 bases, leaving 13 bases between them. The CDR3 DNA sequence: TGTGCCAGCTCCACGGGACTACTGAACACTGAAGCTTTCTTT. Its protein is CASSTGLLNTEAFF.